This T cell receptor (beta chain) appears in the sequencing data of a study of shared clonotypes between healthy human individuals. Sequencing was performed with immunoSEQ multiplex PCR; in TCRdb, only in-frame clones are kept and a portion is missing. This sample has approximately 87,000 clones, with about 65% found just once. The junction had 4 bases not matched to a gene; V was cut back by 5 bases and J by 1 base. Looked up from germline, CDR1 is SEHNR and CDR2 is FQNEAQ (reference sequence). CDR3 length equals 14 residues. This clone was seen a handful of times. The antigen is not known. Overall study findings and caveats: Few donors limited the genetic and exposure-history diversity represented.

Sequencing input: memory CD8+ T cells sorted from blood. Subset noted: CD45RO+ cells pooled with CCR7-negative TemRA cells. The V gene is TRBV7-9, the J gene TRBJ1-1; 7 bases match TRBD1. This sequence originates from a man in his thirties or forties in good health. The CDR3 is CASSPRQGNTEAFF. CDR3 coding DNA: TGTGCCAGCAGCCCCCGACAGGGGAACACTGAAGCTTTCTTT.